These 11 T cell receptor beta chains came from one sample sequenced in a study of memory CD4+ T cells and cytomegalovirus serostatus. The sort gate was single viable CD3+CD4+CD8-CD45RO+ cells for memory CD4+ T cells. TCRdb's copy holds only in-frame clones and misses some; the assay was immunoSEQ multiplex PCR. The table has roughly 60,000 clones, roughly 77% seen once. The sample consisted of memory CD4+ T cells from blood. The source is an adult in good health and CMV-seronegative.

The V gene is TRBV7-2, the J gene TRBJ2-4; D unclear. The V end lost 4 bases, the J end lost 10 bases, and 11 bases lay between the germline ends. This CDR3 spans 12 amino acids. Germline V CDR1 and CDR2: SGHTA, FQGNSA. Here the CDR3 DNA reads TGTGCCAGCAGCTCGGAAAGTCAAATTCAGTACTTC. This codes for CASSSESQIQYF. Full variable domain (missing parts from reference TRBV7-2 and TRBJ2-4): GAGVSQSPSNKVTEKGKDVELRCDPISGHTALYWYRQSLGQGLEFLIYFQGNSAPDKSGLPSDRFSAERTGGSVSTLTIQRTQQEDSAVYLCASSSESQIQYFGAGTRLSVL.

In nucleotides, the CDR3 is TGTGCCAGCAGCTTGGGATGGACAGGATCGTATGGCTACACCTTC. Residues: CASSLGWTGSYGYTF. The chain employs TRBV5-5 and TRBJ1-2; 7 bases fit TRBD1. The CDR3 has 15 residues. With 0 bases clipped from V and 5 bases from J, the junction kept 7 bases outside the gene matches. CDR1 SGHKS and CDR2 YYEKEE come from the germline V gene (reference sequence).

CDR3 in DNA: TGTGCCAGCAGTTTGACGAGTCTGAACACTGAAGCTTTCTTT. Its translation: CASSLTSLNTEAFF. The J gene is TRBJ1-1, the V gene TRBV6-5; D is undetermined. The germline V gene encodes CDR1 MNHEY and CDR2 SVGAGI. Trimming cost V 4 bases and J 0 bases, with 9 bases left between them. The CDR3 has 14 residues.

The rearrangement joins TRBV7-6 to TRBJ2-2; D gene uncertain. V lost 5 bases to trimming and J lost 1 base, with 8 bases between them. The CDR3 covers 14 residues. The germline V gene has CDR1 SGHVS and CDR2 FNYEAQ. CDR3 region: CASSPIQNTGELFF. In nucleotides, the CDR3 is TGTGCCAGCAGCCCGATACAGAACACCGGGGAGCTGTTTTTT.

In its sample, this clone was seen a few times. At one end, the junction sequence differs from germline, possibly due to a read error. The genes are TRBV6-5 and TRBJ1-1, with 7 bases identical to TRBD1. Germline values: CDR1 MNHEY, CDR2 SVGAGI. The CDR3 runs to 14 residues. CDR3 region: CASSYDSHRGQHTF. The CDR3 DNA is TGTGCCAGCAGTTACGATTCCCACAGGGGACAACATACGTTT.

The chain combines TRBV5-1 with TRBJ2-1, with D tentatively TRBD2 (5 bases). CDR3 length equals 14 residues. V lost 5 bases, J lost 8 bases, and 17 bases lay in between. Germline lookup yields CDR1 SGHRS and CDR2 YFSETQ. CDR3 DNA: TGCGCCAGCAGTCCTAGAGGGCCGGACTATGAGCAGTTCTTC. Its protein product is CASSPRGPDYEQFF.

The rearrangement uses TRBV10-1 and TRBJ2-2; 7 bases match TRBD1. The germline gives CDR1 WNHNN, CDR2 SYGVQD (reference sequence). The CDR3 covers 15 residues. Unmatched junction bases numbered 6, after V lost 2 bases and J lost 6 bases. The CDR3 loop reads CASSEKGDRAGELFF. The CDR3 nucleotides read TGCGCCAGCAGTGAGAAGGGCGACAGGGCCGGGGAGCTGTTTTTT.

This clone was seen only a few times. The rearrangement links TRBV14 to TRBJ1-1; D remains unclear. CDR3 length: 17 amino acids. Germline V lookup: CDR1 SGHDN, CDR2 FVKESK. V lost 1 base to trimming and J lost 2 bases, with 17 bases between them. Here the CDR3 DNA reads TGTGCCAGCAGCCAAGCCCCTGATGGGAGACTTAACACTGAAGCTTTCTTT. This encodes CASSQAPDGRLNTEAFF.

This clone appeared a few times. The rearrangement links TRBV5-1 to TRBJ1-1, with a possible D match to TRBD1 (5 bases). The CDR3 runs to 13 residues. Germline values: CDR1 SGHRS, CDR2 YFSETQ. Trimming left V 0 bases short and J 8 bases short, with 11 bases between. CDR3 residues: CASSLVAGREAFF. CDR3 nucleotides: TGCGCCAGCAGCTTGGTAGCAGGGAGAGAAGCTTTCTTT.

The chain has TRBV5-1 and TRBJ1-4; TRBD1 might be the D (5 bases). The CDR3 covers 14 residues. Deletions cut 4 bases from V and 8 bases from J, with 15 bases between. The germline CDR1 and CDR2 sequences are SGHRS and YFSETQ. CDR3 loop: CASSPGGINEKLFF. The CDR3 nucleotides read TGCGCCAGCAGCCCGGGGGGTATCAACGAAAAACTGTTTTTT.

There are a few counts of this clone. The chain has TRBV18 and TRBJ1-1; D is possibly TRBD1 (5 bases). Germline V gives CDR1 KGHSH, CDR2 LQKENI. This CDR3 is built from 13 residues. Trimming pared 3 bases from V and 11 bases from J, leaving 16 bases between. CDR3 nucleotide sequence: TGTGCCAGCTCACCCGGGAATCAGGGTGTGGCTTTCTTT. Its protein is CASSPGNQGVAFF.